Below, 15 T cell receptor beta chains from the same sample are listed, as sequenced in a study of control samples from healthy donors and cancer patients. Sequencing used immunoSEQ multiplex PCR; TCRdb keeps in-frame clones, though not all of them. In the table there are more than 60,000 clones, 90% of which are singletons. Source material: PBMCs. The receptors shown here come from a man aged 60-69 years with colorectal cancer.

The chain uses TRBV18 and TRBJ2-7, with 11 bases fitting TRBD1. This CDR3 has 15 amino acids. Germline loops: CDR1 KGHSH, CDR2 LQKENI. The V gene end was trimmed by 3 bases and the J gene end by 4 bases; junction bases not matched to a gene: 5. CDR3 region: CASSPRTGGVYEQYF. The CDR3 DNA follows: TGTGCCAGCTCACCTAGGACAGGGGGCGTTTACGAGCAGTACTTC.

This chain links TRBV19 with TRBJ2-3, with 11 positions matching TRBD1. CDR3 length equals 17 residues. CDR1 is LNHDA, CDR2 SQIVND, per germline (reference sequence). Unmatched junction bases numbered 11, after V lost 5 bases and J lost 4 bases. CDR3 sequence (DNA): TGTGCCAGTAGTCCCTCCGCCGGGACAGGGGGGTCAGATACGCAGTATTTT. Residues: CASSPSAGTGGSDTQYF.

The chain couples TRBV3-1 (or the pseudogene TRBV3-2) to TRBJ2-2; D not certain. V was shortened by 5 bases and J by 8 bases, with 9 bases between the two germline ends. Germline loops: CDR1 LGHDT, CDR2 YNNKEL (reference sequence). The CDR3 consists of 12 residues. CDR3 in amino acids: CASSFPTGELFF. The CDR3 DNA reads as TGTGCCAGCAGCTTCCCTACGGGGGAGCTGTTTTTT.

This clone was observed a few times. V usage is TRBV4-3 and J usage is TRBJ2-4; D is uncertain. V shed 0 bases and J shed 5 bases, with 14 bases lying between them. Germline V lookup: CDR1 LGHNA, CDR2 YSLEER. The CDR3 loop spans 16 amino acids. Here the CDR3 reads CASSQDIRQLENIQYF. Here the CDR3 DNA reads TGCGCCAGCAGCCAAGATATAAGGCAGCTAGAAAACATTCAGTACTTC.

This clone was seen a few times. This chain uses TRBV11-2 with TRBJ2-7; 11 bases are a match to TRBD2. V gave up 5 bases and J gave up 6 bases; unmatched junction bases: 9. The CDR3 spans 15 residues. Germline V gene data show CDR1 as SGHAT and CDR2 as FQNNGV. The DNA for the CDR3 is TGTGCCAGCAGCCCCCCGACTAGCGGGGCTAGCGAGCAGTACTTC. Residues: CASSPPTSGASEQYF.

In this sample, this clone turned up once. The chain carries TRBV28 and TRBJ1-4, with D perhaps matching TRBD1 (5 bases). Germline loops: CDR1 MDHEN, CDR2 SYDVKM. The ends were cut back, 6 bases at V and 4 bases at J, with 12 bases in the middle. This CDR3 is 14 amino acids long. CDR3 nucleotide sequence: TGTGCCAGCAGCCTTGTGGGGGGTAATGAAAAACTGTTTTTT. It encodes CASSLVGGNEKLFF.

The chain recombines TRBV5-6 with TRBJ2-7; D remains ambiguous. The CDR3 length is 14 residues. CDR1 is SGHDT, CDR2 YYEEEE, per germline. V was cut by 1 base and J by 2 bases, with 10 bases left in between. CDR3 in DNA: TGTGCCAGCAGCTTGTCGGCTCCGACCTACGAGCAGTACTTC. This translates into CASSLSAPTYEQYF. Full variable domain (remainder filled in from reference TRBV5-6 and TRBJ2-7): DAGVTQSPTHLIKTRGQQVTLRCSPKSGHDTVSWYQQALGQGPQFIFQYYEEEERQRGNFPDRFSGHQFPNYSSELNVNALLLGDSALYLCASSLSAPTYEQYFGPGTRLTVT.

This clone has a single count. This chain connects TRBV6-5 to TRBJ2-7, with D perhaps being TRBD1 or TRBD2 (5 bases each). The CDR3 contains 11 residues. With 6 bases removed from V and 4 bases from J, the gap between germline ends came to 7 bases. In germline, CDR1 is MNHEY, CDR2 SVGAGI. The CDR3 DNA follows: TGTGCCAGCAGAGAGGGGTACGAGCAGTACTTC. As protein: CASREGYEQYF.

The chain carries TRBV24-1 and TRBJ2-5; 8 nucleotides align to TRBD2. There are 17 residues in the CDR3. Germline values: CDR1 KGHDR, CDR2 SFDVKD. V lost 4 bases to trimming and J lost 1 base; unmatched junction nucleotides: 10. The CDR3 DNA reads as TGTGCCACCAGTGACCGCTCTAGCGGGCCCTTCCAAGAGACCCAGTACTTC. As protein: CATSDRSSGPFQETQYF.

V and J are TRBV2 and TRBJ1-1; no reliable D call. This CDR3 spans 11 amino acids. V shed 5 bases and J shed 5 bases, with 6 bases lying between them. CDR1 is SNHLY and CDR2 is FYNNEI in the germline V gene. CDR3 coding DNA: TGTGCCAGCAGTTTGAGAACTGAAGCTTTCTTT. Translation: CASSLRTEAFF.

This clone has a single count. The DNA of the CDR3 is TGTGCCAGCAGTTTAGGGACAGGGTCCGGGGAGCTGTTTTTT. This gives the protein CASSLGTGSGELFF. V usage is TRBV27 and J usage is TRBJ2-2; 9 positions agree with TRBD1. CDR1 and CDR2 (germline): MNHEY, SMNVEV (reference sequence). CDR3 length: 14 amino acids. Losses at the gene ends were 2 bases for V and 6 bases for J; bases not matched to a gene: 1.

This clone was recorded only once. The rearrangement links TRBV13 to TRBJ2-7; a possible D gene is TRBD1 (6 bases). The V gene's germline CDR1 is PRHDT and CDR2 FYEKMQ (reference sequence). The CDR3 is made up of 14 amino acids. Trimming took 4 bases from V and 2 from J, leaving 12 bases between them. The CDR3 reads CASSYSDSPYEQYF. CDR3 bases: TGTGCCAGCAGCTATTCGGACAGCCCCTACGAGCAGTACTTC.

This chain links TRBV11-2 with TRBJ1-6; no definite D call. This CDR3 comprises 16 residues. Looked up from germline, CDR1 is SGHAT and CDR2 is FQNNGV. The V gene lost 1 base and the J gene lost 0 bases, with 7 bases spanning the gap. DNA of the CDR3: TGTGCCAGCAGCTTAGCCGGGAGCTCCTATAATTCACCCCTCCACTTT. Translating gives CASSLAGSSYNSPLHF. The whole variable domain, filled in from reference TRBV11-2 and TRBJ1-6, reads EAGVAQSPRYKIIEKRQSVAFWCNPISGHATLYWYQQILGQGPKLLIQFQNNGVVDDSQLPKDRFSAERLKGVDSTLKIQPAKLEDSAVYLCASSLAGSSYNSPLHFGNGTRLTVT.

This clone occurred once. V gene TRBV9 combines with J gene TRBJ2-2, with a tentative D call TRBD2 (5 bases). This CDR3 has 16 residues. CDR1 and CDR2 (germline): SGDLS, YYNGEE. Trimming cost V 0 bases and J 0 bases, with 9 bases left between them. CDR3 sequence reads: CASSVGWETNTGELFF. CDR3 nucleotides: TGTGCCAGCAGCGTAGGTTGGGAGACGAACACCGGGGAGCTGTTTTTT.

The V and J genes are TRBV2 and TRBJ2-2; 9 bases are shared with TRBD1. Germline-derived CDR1 and CDR2 are SNHLY and FYNNEI. The CDR3 has 17 residues. V was pared by 11 bases and J by 1 base, with 14 bases of the junction left unmatched. The CDR3 sequence: CASGPRQGEMNTGELFF. CDR3 sequence (DNA): TGTGCCTCGGGGCCGCGACAGGGGGAAATGAACACCGGGGAGCTGTTTTTT.